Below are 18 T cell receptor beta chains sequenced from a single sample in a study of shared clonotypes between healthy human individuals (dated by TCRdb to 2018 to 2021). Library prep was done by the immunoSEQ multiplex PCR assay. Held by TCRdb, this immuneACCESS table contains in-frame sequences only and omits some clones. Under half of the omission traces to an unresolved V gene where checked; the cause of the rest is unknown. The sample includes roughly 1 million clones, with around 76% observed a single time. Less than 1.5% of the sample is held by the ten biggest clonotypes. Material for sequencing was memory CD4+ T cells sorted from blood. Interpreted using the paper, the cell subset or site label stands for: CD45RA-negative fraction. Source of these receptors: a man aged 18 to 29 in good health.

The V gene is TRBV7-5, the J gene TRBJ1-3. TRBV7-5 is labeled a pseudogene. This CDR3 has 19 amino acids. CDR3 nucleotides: TGTGCCAGAAGCTTAAACCGATTAGGGGACTTCCACTCTGGAAACACCATATATTTT. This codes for CARSLNRLGDFHSGNTIYF.

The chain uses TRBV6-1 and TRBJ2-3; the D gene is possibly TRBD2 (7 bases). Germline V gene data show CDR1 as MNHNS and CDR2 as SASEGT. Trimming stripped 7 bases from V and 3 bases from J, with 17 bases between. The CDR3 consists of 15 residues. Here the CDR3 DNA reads TGTGCCAGCACTACGGCGGGGGCAGGTACAGATACGCAGTATTTT. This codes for CASTTAGAGTDTQYF.

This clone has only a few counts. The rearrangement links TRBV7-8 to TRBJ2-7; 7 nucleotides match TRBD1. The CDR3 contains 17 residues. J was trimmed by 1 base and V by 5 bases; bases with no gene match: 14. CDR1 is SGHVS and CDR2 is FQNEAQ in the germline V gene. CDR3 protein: CASSRLAGTANSYEQYF. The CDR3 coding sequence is TGTGCCAGCAGCCGCTTGGCCGGGACAGCGAATTCCTACGAGCAGTACTTC.

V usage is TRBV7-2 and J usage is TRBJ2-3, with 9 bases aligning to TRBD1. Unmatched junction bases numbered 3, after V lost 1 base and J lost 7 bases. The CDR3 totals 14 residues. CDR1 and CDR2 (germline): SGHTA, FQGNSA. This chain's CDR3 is CASSLVTGGNTQYF. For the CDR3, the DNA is TGTGCCAGCAGCTTAGTGACAGGGGGGAATACGCAGTATTTT.

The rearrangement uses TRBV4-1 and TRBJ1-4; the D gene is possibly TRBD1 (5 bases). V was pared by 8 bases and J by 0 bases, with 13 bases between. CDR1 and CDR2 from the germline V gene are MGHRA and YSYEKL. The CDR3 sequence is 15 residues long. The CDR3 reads CASSPWGATNEKLFF. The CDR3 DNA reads TGCGCCAGCTCGCCATGGGGGGCAACTAATGAAAAACTGTTTTTT.

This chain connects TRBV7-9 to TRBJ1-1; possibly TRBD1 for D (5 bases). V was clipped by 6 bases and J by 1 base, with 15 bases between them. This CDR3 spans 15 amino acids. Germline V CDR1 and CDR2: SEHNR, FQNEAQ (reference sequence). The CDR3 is CASSPGRPSNTEAFF. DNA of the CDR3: TGTGCCAGCAGTCCGGGACGTCCGTCGAACACTGAAGCTTTCTTT. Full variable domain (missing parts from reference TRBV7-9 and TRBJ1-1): DTGVSQNPRHKITKRGQNVTFRCDPISEHNRLYWYRQTLGQGPEFLTYFQNEAQLEKSRLLSDRFSAERPKGSFSTLEIQRTEQGDSAMYLCASSPGRPSNTEAFFGQGTRLTVV.

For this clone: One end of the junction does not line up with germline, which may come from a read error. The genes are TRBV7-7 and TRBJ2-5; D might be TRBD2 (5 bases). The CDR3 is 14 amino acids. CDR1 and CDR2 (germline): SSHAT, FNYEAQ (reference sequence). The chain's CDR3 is CASSLVEGMVPQYF. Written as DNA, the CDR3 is TGTGCTAGCAGCTTAGTAGAGGGTATGGTACCCCAGTACTTC.

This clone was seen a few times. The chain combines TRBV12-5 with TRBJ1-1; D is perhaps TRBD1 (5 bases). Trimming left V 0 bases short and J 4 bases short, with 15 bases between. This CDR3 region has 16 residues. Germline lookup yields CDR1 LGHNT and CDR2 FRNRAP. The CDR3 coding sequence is TGTGCTAGTGGTTTGGTAACTTTGGGGGGAGGCACTGAAGCTTTCTTT. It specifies CASGLVTLGGGTEAFF.

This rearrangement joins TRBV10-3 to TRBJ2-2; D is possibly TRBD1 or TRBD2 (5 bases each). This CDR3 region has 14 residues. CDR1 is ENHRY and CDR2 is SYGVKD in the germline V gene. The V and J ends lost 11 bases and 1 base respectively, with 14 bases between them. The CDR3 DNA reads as TGTGCCGTATCCGGGACCCTGAACACCGGGGAGCTGTTTTTT. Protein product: CAVSGTLNTGELFF.

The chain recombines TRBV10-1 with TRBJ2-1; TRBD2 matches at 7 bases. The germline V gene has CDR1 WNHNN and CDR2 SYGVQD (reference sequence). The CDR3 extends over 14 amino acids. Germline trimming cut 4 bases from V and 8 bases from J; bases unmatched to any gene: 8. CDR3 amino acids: CASSVQRGGDEQFF. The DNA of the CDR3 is TGCGCCAGCAGTGTCCAGCGGGGAGGAGATGAGCAGTTCTTC.

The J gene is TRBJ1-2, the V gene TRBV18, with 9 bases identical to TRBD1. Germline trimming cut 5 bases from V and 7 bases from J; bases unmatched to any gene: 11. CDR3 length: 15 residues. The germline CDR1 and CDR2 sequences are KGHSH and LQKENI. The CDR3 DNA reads TGTGCCAGCTCAGAAAGGACAGGGGATCAGAGTGGCTACACCTTC. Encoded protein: CASSERTGDQSGYTF.

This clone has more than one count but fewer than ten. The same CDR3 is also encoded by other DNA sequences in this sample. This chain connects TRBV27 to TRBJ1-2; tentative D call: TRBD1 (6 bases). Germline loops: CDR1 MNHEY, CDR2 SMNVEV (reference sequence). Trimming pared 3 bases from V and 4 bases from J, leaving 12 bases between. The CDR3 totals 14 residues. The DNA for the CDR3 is TGTGCCAGCAGTTTTGGGGCAGGGGCCTATGGCTACACCTTC. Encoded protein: CASSFGAGAYGYTF.

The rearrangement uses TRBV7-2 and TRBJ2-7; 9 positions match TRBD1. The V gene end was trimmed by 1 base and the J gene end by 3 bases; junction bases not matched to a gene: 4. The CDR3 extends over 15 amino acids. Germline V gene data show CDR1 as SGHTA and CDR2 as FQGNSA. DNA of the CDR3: TGTGCCAGCAGCTTAGGTGGGACAGGGCTCTACGAGCAGTACTTC. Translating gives CASSLGGTGLYEQYF.

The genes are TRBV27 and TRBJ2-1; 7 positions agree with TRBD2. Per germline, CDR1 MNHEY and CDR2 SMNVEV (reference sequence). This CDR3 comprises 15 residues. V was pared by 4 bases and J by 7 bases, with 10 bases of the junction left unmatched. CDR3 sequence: CASSSRGLVSNEQFF. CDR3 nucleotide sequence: TGTGCCAGCAGTTCCCGTGGACTAGTGAGTAATGAGCAGTTCTTC.

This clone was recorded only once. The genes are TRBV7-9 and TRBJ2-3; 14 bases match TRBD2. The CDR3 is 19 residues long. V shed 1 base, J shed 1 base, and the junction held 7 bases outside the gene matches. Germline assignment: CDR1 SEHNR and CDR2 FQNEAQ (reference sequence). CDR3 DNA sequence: TGTGCCAGCAGCTTAGTGGGACTAGCGGGAGCTGTCGGCACAGATACGCAGTATTTT. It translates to CASSLVGLAGAVGTDTQYF.

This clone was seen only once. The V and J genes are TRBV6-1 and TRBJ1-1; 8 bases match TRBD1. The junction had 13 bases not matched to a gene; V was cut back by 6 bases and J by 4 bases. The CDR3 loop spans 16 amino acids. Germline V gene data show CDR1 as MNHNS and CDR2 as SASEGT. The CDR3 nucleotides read TGTGCCAGCAGAGAACTTACGACAGGGGTAAGCACTGAAGCTTTCTTT. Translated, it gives CASRELTTGVSTEAFF.

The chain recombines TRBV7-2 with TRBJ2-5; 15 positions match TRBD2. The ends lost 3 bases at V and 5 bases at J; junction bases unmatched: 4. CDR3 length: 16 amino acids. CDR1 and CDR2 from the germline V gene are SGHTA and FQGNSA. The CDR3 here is CASSLSGTSGRETQYF. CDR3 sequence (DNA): TGTGCCAGCAGCTTGTCCGGGACTAGCGGGAGGGAGACCCAGTACTTC.

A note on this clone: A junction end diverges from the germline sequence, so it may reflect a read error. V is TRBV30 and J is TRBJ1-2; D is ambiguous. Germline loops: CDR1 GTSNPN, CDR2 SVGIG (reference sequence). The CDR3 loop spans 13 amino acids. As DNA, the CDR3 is TGTGCCTGGAGTCACAGTTTTAACTGTGGCTACACCTTC. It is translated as CAWSHSFNCGYTF.